The rows below give T cell receptor beta chains drawn from one sample of a study of T cell repertoires in cytomegalovirus infection. TCRdb reprocessed the reads via MiXCR and lists one record per CDR3 protein. The sample has 200,000 to 250,000 distinct CDR3 sequences, 22% seen once. Sequencing was performed on CD8+ T cells from PBMCs. The receptors here all came from a human donor in good health (CMV status not recorded). Some clones in this sample may be carry-over from other donors' samples. Each CDR3 is given with its conserved first and last residue. D genes are given only for firm matches. Part of the rows lack a size; the others show once, few, many or a class for expanded clones.

>-|TRBJ1-4|19|TRBV14|TRBD1
CASSPGTGHILVRNEKLFF
TGTGCCAGCAGCCCCGGGACAGGACATATCCTCGTAAGAAATGAAAAACTGTTTTTT
>-|TRBJ2-1|13|TRBV5-1|-
CASSGTGFGEQFF
TGCGCCAGCAGCGGGACGGGGTTCGGTGAGCAGTTCTTC
>-|TRBJ2-5|14|TRBV18|TRBD1
CASSPNRQGETQYF
TGTGCCAGCTCACCAAACAGACAGGGGGAGACCCAGTACTTC
>-|TRBJ2-5|16|TRBV5-1|-
CASSLAGSGILETQYF
TGCGCCAGCAGCTTGGCCGGGTCAGGGATTCTCGAGACCCAGTACTTC
>few|TRBJ1-1|15|TRBV6-5|-
CASSSTGFGNTEAFF
TGTGCCAGCAGTTCCACAGGGTTTGGAAACACTGAAGCTTTCTTT
>-|TRBJ2-6|16|TRBV12-3/TRBV12-4|-
CASSFPARSGANVLTF
TGTGCCAGCAGTTTCCCGGCCCGCTCTGGGGCCAACGTCCTGACTTTC
>many|TRBJ2-2|19|TRBV7-6|TRBD1
CASSLPGQGSPSNTGELFF
TGTGCCAGCAGCCTCCCGGGACAGGGGAGCCCGTCGAACACCGGGGAGCTGTTTTTT
>-|TRBJ2-7|13|TRBV29-1|TRBD1
CSVEPQGAVEQYF
TGCAGCGTTGAACCCCAGGGGGCTGTGGAGCAGTACTTC
>few|TRBJ1-2|13|TRBV29-1|-
CSVEDPGGYGYTF
TGCAGCGTTGAGGACCCGGGCGGCTATGGCTACACCTTC
>-|TRBJ1-2|13|TRBV12-3/TRBV12-4|TRBD1
CASSLGTGLGYTF
TGTGCCAGCAGTCTCGGGACAGGACTTGGCTACACCTTC
>-|TRBJ2-1|16|TRBV5-1|-
CASSLGRVGSYNEQFF
TGCGCCAGCAGCTTGGGGCGGGTCGGGTCCTACAATGAGCAGTTCTTC
>once|TRBJ1-2|15|TRBV27|TRBD1
CASSAGQGAYYGYTF
TGTGCCAGCAGTGCGGGACAGGGGGCTTACTATGGCTACACCTTC
>few|TRBJ2-1|14|TRBV10-3|-
CAISESGPGAEQFF
TGTGCCATCAGTGAGTCTGGGCCCGGGGCTGAGCAGTTCTTC
>few|TRBJ2-3|16|TRBV4-2|TRBD2
CASSQTRTSGVHTQYF
TGTGCCAGCAGCCAAACTCGGACTAGCGGGGTTCATACGCAGTATTTT
>medium-sized|TRBJ1-5|13|TRBV28|-
CASRNPTGEPQHF
TGTGCCAGCAGGAACCCAACGGGGGAGCCCCAGCATTTT
>-|TRBJ2-1|16|TRBV6-5|-
CASSQPPGPQGDEQFF
TGTGCCAGCAGTCAACCCCCGGGGCCCCAGGGCGATGAGCAGTTCTTC
>-|TRBJ2-3|16|TRBV10-3|TRBD2
CAIRSTSGGAKDTQYF
TGTGCCATCAGATCGACTAGCGGGGGGGCGAAAGATACGCAGTATTTT
>-|TRBJ2-7|16|TRBV6-5|-
CASSLRGTAFPYEQYF
TGTGCCAGCAGTCTCCGAGGGACGGCATTTCCATACGAGCAGTACTTC
>medium-sized|TRBJ2-2|16|TRBV2|-
CASSEGWTTNTGELFF
TGTGCCAGCAGTGAAGGGTGGACTACGAACACCGGGGAGCTGTTTTTT
>-|TRBJ1-3|14|TRBV7-9|-
CASNPDASGNTIYF
TGTGCCAGCAACCCGGACGCCTCTGGAAACACCATATATTTT
>-|TRBJ2-6|15|TRBV27|-
CASSPTRSGANVLTF
TGTGCCAGCAGTCCCACTAGATCTGGGGCCAACGTCCTGACTTTC
>-|TRBJ1-5|14|TRBV19|-
CASSFGTGNQPQHF
TGTGCCAGTAGTTTCGGGACGGGCAATCAGCCCCAGCATTTT
>many|TRBJ2-3|11|TRBV7-2|-
CASEGADTQYF
TGTGCCAGCGAGGGTGCAGATACGCAGTATTTT
>-|TRBJ2-7|17|TRBV4-1|-
CASSQVGRSLGSYEQYF
TGCGCCAGCAGCCAAGTCGGTCGGTCCTTGGGGTCCTACGAGCAGTACTTC
>few|TRBJ2-2|16|TRBV28|-
CASSPWGPANTGELFF
TGTGCCAGCAGTCCCTGGGGTCCTGCGAACACCGGGGAGCTGTTTTTT
>many|TRBJ2-7|13|TRBV7-2|-
CASSLGVWKEQYF
TGTGCCAGCAGCTTAGGGGTCTGGAAAGAGCAGTACTTC
>-|TRBJ2-7|14|TRBV24-1|-
CATSDVGDFNEQYF
TGTGCCACCAGTGATGTAGGGGACTTCAACGAGCAGTACTTC
>few|TRBJ2-7|12|TRBV29-1|-
CSVATGGHEQYF
TGCAGCGTTGCCACGGGGGGCCACGAGCAGTACTTC
>-|TRBJ1-3|16|TRBV6-1|-
CASSYDQFFSGNTIYF
TGTGCCAGCAGCTATGATCAGTTTTTCTCTGGAAACACCATATATTTT
>-|TRBJ2-7|14|TRBV20-1|TRBD1
CSVRDRAGAYEQYF
TGCAGTGTTAGGGACAGGGCCGGCGCCTACGAGCAGTACTTC
>-|TRBJ2-2|12|TRBV30|-
CAWRGNTGELFF
TGTGCCTGGAGAGGAAACACCGGGGAGCTGTTTTTT
>-|TRBJ1-1|14|TRBV12-3/TRBV12-4|-
CTSSVTGRNTEAFF
TGTACCAGCAGTGTAACAGGGAGGAACACTGAAGCTTTCTTT
>-|TRBJ1-1|14|TRBV7-9|-
CATQPQGIGTEAFF
TGTGCCACTCAGCCTCAGGGGATCGGCACTGAAGCTTTCTTT
>-|TRBJ1-5|15|TRBV20-1|-
CSARGELVSNQPQHF
TGCAGTGCCCGGGGGGAGCTGGTTAGCAATCAGCCCCAGCATTTT
>-|TRBJ1-5|14|TRBV2|-
CASMQGALGQPQHF
TGTGCCAGCATGCAGGGTGCTTTGGGTCAGCCCCAGCATTTT
>many|TRBJ2-7|12|TRBV10-2|-
CASSVGSYEQYF
TGCGCCAGCAGTGTTGGCTCCTACGAGCAGTACTTC
>-|TRBJ2-5|16|TRBV6-4|TRBD1
CASEAKQGAPMETQYF
TGTGCCAGCGAAGCAAAACAGGGGGCGCCGATGGAGACCCAGTACTTC
>few|TRBJ2-1|13|TRBV20-1|-
CSARWLAHNEQFF
TGCAGCGCTAGGTGGCTAGCGCACAATGAGCAGTTCTTC
>-|TRBJ1-1|14|TRBV14|-
CASSQDGRNTEAFF
TGTGCCAGCAGCCAAGATGGGAGGAACACTGAAGCTTTCTTT
>-|TRBJ2-1|16|TRBV19|-
CASSIWAADSYNEQFF
TGTGCCAGTAGTATCTGGGCAGCGGACTCCTACAATGAGCAGTTCTTC
>-|TRBJ1-5|16|TRBV12-3/TRBV12-4|TRBD1
CASSPWDRDNNQPQHF
TGTGCCAGCAGTCCGTGGGACAGGGACAACAATCAGCCCCAGCATTTT
>-|TRBJ2-7|15|TRBV11-2|-
CASSEPGLVFNEQYF
TGTGCCAGCAGCGAACCGGGACTTGTTTTCAACGAGCAGTACTTC
>many|TRBJ2-2|13|TRBV5-6|-
CASSLGSDGELFF
TGTGCCAGCAGCTTGGGGAGTGACGGGGAGCTGTTTTTT
>few|TRBJ1-5|14|TRBV2|-
CASSVQGRNQPQHF
TGTGCCAGCAGTGTTCAGGGCCGAAATCAGCCCCAGCATTTT
>-|TRBJ2-5|13|TRBV4-2|-
CASSHELQETQYF
TGTGCCAGCAGCCACGAACTCCAAGAGACCCAGTACTTC
>-|TRBJ2-2|13|TRBV27|-
CASTPRDTGELFF
TGTGCCAGCACCCCTCGGGACACCGGGGAGCTGTTTTTT
>-|TRBJ1-1|20|TRBV7-3|TRBD1
CASSLIAPLLEQGEDTEAFF
TGTGCCAGCAGCTTAATTGCCCCCCTTCTCGAACAGGGGGAGGACACTGAAGCTTTCTTT
>-|TRBJ2-7|15|TRBV19|-
CASSIGDSNSYEQYF
TGTGCCAGTAGTATAGGGGACTCCAACTCCTACGAGCAGTACTTC
>many|TRBJ2-7|14|TRBV7-6|-
CASSPVSGSYEQYF
TGTGCCAGCAGCCCGGTTAGTGGTTCCTACGAGCAGTACTTC
>-|TRBJ1-2|13|TRBV29-1|TRBD1
CSVRTGQGHVYTF
TGTAGCGTGCGGACCGGACAGGGGCATGTCTACACCTTC
>-|TRBJ2-1|16|TRBV5-1|-
CASSPLGGSSYNEQFF
TGCGCCAGCAGCCCCTTGGGGGGAAGCTCCTACAATGAGCAGTTCTTC